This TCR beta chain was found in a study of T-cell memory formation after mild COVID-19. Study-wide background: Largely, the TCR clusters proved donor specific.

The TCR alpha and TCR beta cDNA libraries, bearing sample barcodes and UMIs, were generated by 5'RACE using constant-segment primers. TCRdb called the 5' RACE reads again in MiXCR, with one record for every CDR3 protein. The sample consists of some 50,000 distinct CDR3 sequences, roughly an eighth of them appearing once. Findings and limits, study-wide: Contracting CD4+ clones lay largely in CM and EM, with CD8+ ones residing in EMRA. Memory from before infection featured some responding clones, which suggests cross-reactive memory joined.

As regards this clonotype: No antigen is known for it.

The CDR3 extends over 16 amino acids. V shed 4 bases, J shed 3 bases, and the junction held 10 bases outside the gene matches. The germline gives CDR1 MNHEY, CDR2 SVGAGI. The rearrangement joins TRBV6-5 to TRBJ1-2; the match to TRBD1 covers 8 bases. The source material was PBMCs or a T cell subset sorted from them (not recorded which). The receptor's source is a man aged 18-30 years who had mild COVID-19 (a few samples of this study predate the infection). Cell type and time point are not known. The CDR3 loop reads CASSSPGTGSYYGYTF. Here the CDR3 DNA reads TGTGCCAGCAGTTCGCCCGGGACAGGATCCTACTATGGCTACACCTTC.